This T cell receptor (beta chain) was captured by sequencing in a study of blood T cell repertoires in COVID-19. In the study overall: From T cells, B-cell-depleted T cells, or PBMCs came the material, which was cDNA or gDNA.

Trimming took 4 bases from V and 9 from J; bases not matched to a gene: 5. The CDR3 is 16 residues long. Germline V gives CDR1 MGHRA, CDR2 YSYEKL. Sequenced by immunoSEQ multiplex PCR; TCRdb stores in-frame clones only, minus some. The sample shows roughly 150,000 clones, roughly 81% of them seen only once. This clone was observed a single time. During active infection, Seattle patients enrolled and were then monitored through disease. The specimen sequenced was peripheral blood. The rearrangement uses TRBV4-1 and TRBJ2-2; 16 bases align to TRBD2. The receptor comes from a woman aged 50 to 60 with COVID-19, enrolled during active disease. Here the CDR3 reads CASSPGLAGGHRELFF. The CDR3 DNA is TGCGCCAGCAGCCCGGGACTAGCGGGGGGGCACCGGGAGCTGTTTTTT.